Listed below are T cell receptor beta chains from one sample, sequenced in a study of Graves' ophthalmopathy and Graves' hyperthyroidism. TCRdb itself ran the multiplex PCR reads through MiXCR, one entry per CDR3 protein. The sample holds under 250,000 distinct CDR3 sequences, 20% to 25% seen once. The material sequenced was peripheral blood. All receptors come from a woman in her forties or fifties with Graves' ophthalmopathy. The CDR3 runs from the conserved cysteine through the conserved F or W. D genes are given only for firm matches. Clone size, where shown, is once, few, many, or a class for clones that have expanded.

TRBJ2-7	many	TRBV27	TRBD1	CASSSSGTASYEQYF	TGTGCCAGCAGTTCCTCCGGGACAGCATCCTACGAGCAGTACTTC
TRBJ2-7	many	TRBV6-2/TRBV6-3	TRBD2	CASSFTSGIYEQYF	TGTGCCAGCAGTTTTACTAGCGGGATCTACGAGCAGTACTTC
TRBJ2-7	many	TRBV20-1	NA	CSAKPGRGTLHYEQYF	TGCAGTGCTAAACCCGGAAGGGGGACTCTTCATTACGAGCAGTACTTC
TRBJ2-7	many	TRBV16	NA	CASSRRQGLEQYF	TGTGCCAGCAGCCGGAGGCAGGGTTTGGAGCAGTACTTC
TRBJ1-1	many	TRBV6-5	TRBD1	CASSLSETGVTEAFF	TGTGCCAGCAGTTTAAGCGAGACAGGGGTCACTGAAGCTTTCTTT
TRBJ1-1	many	TRBV5-1	NA	CASSRSGTVTEAFF	TGCGCCAGCAGCCGCTCAGGGACGGTAACTGAAGCTTTCTTT
TRBJ2-1	once	TRBV19	TRBD1	CASSLRTGTVNEQFF	TGTGCCAGTAGTCTTCGGACAGGGACGGTCAATGAGCAGTTCTTC
TRBJ2-5	many	TRBV28	NA	CASSLSHNQETQYF	TGTGCCAGCAGTTTAAGTCATAACCAAGAGACCCAGTACTTC
TRBJ2-1	many	TRBV6-1	TRBD2	CASSEMAGGSRGEQFF	TGTGCCAGCAGTGAAATGGCGGGAGGGAGTCGTGGTGAGCAGTTCTTC
TRBJ1-2	many	TRBV28	NA	CASSLRDINYGYTF	TGTGCCAGCAGTTTACGGGATATTAACTATGGCTACACCTTC
TRBJ2-7	many	TRBV27	TRBD2	CASSQGTSFSEQYF	TGTGCCAGCAGTCAAGGGACTAGCTTCTCCGAGCAGTACTTC
TRBJ1-5	many	TRBV12-3/TRBV12-4	NA	CASSGAGRPQHF	TGTGCCAGCTCGGGGGCGGGTAGGCCCCAGCATTTT
TRBJ1-2	NA	TRBV6-1	TRBD1	CASYTGGDGYTF	TGTGCCAGCTATACAGGGGGAGATGGCTACACCTTC
TRBJ2-7	many	TRBV5-4	NA	CASSYNSYEQYF	TGTGCCAGCAGCTACAACTCCTACGAGCAGTACTTC
TRBJ2-7	many	TRBV6-2/TRBV6-3	NA	CASSYSGAYEQYF	TGTGCCAGCAGTTACTCGGGCGCCTACGAGCAGTACTTC
TRBJ1-2	many	TRBV2	NA	CASHWEEIGGYTF	TGTGCCAGTCATTGGGAGGAGATCGGTGGCTACACCTTC
TRBJ1-2	NA	TRBV28	TRBD1	CASRGPGQGNYGYTF	TGTGCCAGCAGGGGACCGGGACAGGGAAACTATGGCTACACCTTC
TRBJ2-5	NA	TRBV30	NA	CAWSEGLNRQETQYF	TGTGCCTGGAGTGAGGGCCTAAATCGACAAGAGACCCAGTACTTC
TRBJ1-5	NA	TRBV7-9	NA	CASSNEIGGNQPQHF	TGTGCCAGCAGCAACGAAATCGGAGGCAATCAGCCCCAGCATTTT
TRBJ1-5	NA	TRBV12-5	TRBD1	CASGLMHPLTGVGNQPQHF	TGTGCTAGTGGTTTGATGCACCCCCTCACAGGGGTTGGCAATCAGCCCCAGCATTTT
TRBJ2-5	NA	TRBV5-1	TRBD2	CASSLAPSGNQETQYF	TGCGCCAGCAGCTTGGCGCCTAGCGGGAACCAAGAGACCCAGTACTTC
TRBJ2-2	NA	TRBV18	NA	CASSPYQGGGDANTGELFF	TGTGCCAGCTCACCCTACCAAGGGGGGGGCGATGCGAACACCGGGGAGCTGTTTTTT
TRBJ1-2	many	TRBV6-2/TRBV6-3	TRBD1	CAIRTGGYGYTF	TGTGCCATCCGGACAGGTGGCTATGGCTACACCTTC
TRBJ2-7	few	TRBV6-1	TRBD1	CASSEPGQGSYEQYF	TGTGCCAGCAGTGAACCGGGACAGGGATCCTACGAGCAGTACTTC
TRBJ2-5	many	TRBV12-3/TRBV12-4	TRBD2	CASSFRLAGTYQETQYF	TGTGCCAGCAGTTTCAGGCTAGCGGGAACGTACCAAGAGACCCAGTACTTC
TRBJ1-1	many	TRBV28	NA	CASGLWEGTEAFF	TGTGCCAGCGGTTTATGGGAGGGCACTGAAGCTTTCTTT
TRBJ2-2	few	TRBV11-2	NA	CASSLSAGELFF	TGTGCCAGCAGCTTAAGTGCCGGGGAGCTGTTTTTT
TRBJ1-2	once	TRBV29-1	TRBD1	CSAVTGAYGYTF	TGCAGCGCCGTCACAGGGGCCTATGGCTACACCTTC
TRBJ1-1	many	TRBV6-1	NA	CASSEGGGTEAFF	TGTGCCAGCAGTGAAGGGGGGGGCACTGAAGCTTTCTTT
TRBJ2-2	few	TRBV9	TRBD2	CASSVLPGLAGVRPNTGELFF	TGTGCCAGCAGCGTACTACCGGGACTAGCGGGCGTAAGGCCCAACACCGGGGAGCTGTTTTTT
TRBJ1-2	NA	TRBV2	TRBD1	CASDREGYGYTF	TGTGCCAGTGACAGGGAGGGCTATGGCTACACCTTC
TRBJ1-6	many	TRBV12-3/TRBV12-4	TRBD1	CASSNRDSLNSPLHF	TGTGCCAGCAGTAACCGGGACAGTCTAAATTCACCCCTCCACTTT
TRBJ1-1	many	TRBV3-1	NA	CASSQGAVTEAFF	TGTGCCAGCAGCCAGGGGGCGGTCACTGAAGCTTTCTTT
TRBJ2-5	many	TRBV4-1	NA	CASSQDIGQQETQYF	TGCGCCAGCAGCCAAGATATTGGCCAGCAAGAGACCCAGTACTTC
TRBJ1-1	NA	TRBV6-2/TRBV6-3	NA	CASTGFGGNTEAFF	TGTGCCAGCACGGGGTTTGGGGGAAACACTGAAGCTTTCTTT
TRBJ2-7	many	TRBV12-3/TRBV12-4	NA	CASIGAGETYEQYF	TGTGCCAGCATAGGGGCAGGGGAAACCTACGAGCAGTACTTC
TRBJ2-7	many	TRBV12-3/TRBV12-4	NA	CASSGLGDHEQYF	TGTGCCAGCAGTGGCCTGGGGGACCACGAGCAGTACTTC
TRBJ1-1	many	TRBV12-3/TRBV12-4	NA	CASSLGARNTEAFF	TGTGCCAGCAGTTTAGGGGCCCGGAACACTGAAGCTTTCTTT
TRBJ1-1	many	TRBV28	TRBD1	CASSLGGGQGASTEAFF	TGTGCCAGCAGTTTAGGCGGGGGACAGGGGGCCAGCACTGAAGCTTTCTTT
TRBJ2-7	many	TRBV6-2/TRBV6-3	NA	CASSYGFPRVF	TGTGCCAGCAGTTACGGATTCCCCAGGGTCTTC
TRBJ2-7	NA	TRBV6-5	NA	CASSYGTLNYEQYF	TGTGCCAGCAGTTACGGGACTTTAAACTACGAGCAGTACTTC
TRBJ1-1	many	TRBV9	NA	CASSVGYSRQNTEAFF	TGTGCCAGCAGCGTAGGGTATTCAAGACAGAACACTGAAGCTTTCTTT
TRBJ2-5	many	TRBV6-2/TRBV6-3	NA	CASSQMGETQYF	TGTGCCAGCAGCCAAATGGGAGAGACCCAGTACTTC
TRBJ2-2	many	TRBV7-3	TRBD2	CASSKTSGSYTGELFF	TGTGCCAGCAGCAAAACTAGCGGGAGCTACACCGGGGAGCTGTTTTTT
TRBJ1-1	many	TRBV6-1	NA	CASSEGRKNTEAFF	TGTGCCAGCAGTGAAGGCCGAAAGAACACTGAAGCTTTCTTT
TRBJ2-5	many	TRBV12-5	NA	CASGIEETQYF	TGTGCTAGTGGTATCGAGGAGACCCAGTACTTC
TRBJ1-5	NA	TRBV7-2	TRBD1	CASSLEGGHNQPQHF	TGTGCCAGCAGCTTGGAAGGGGGCCACAATCAGCCCCAGCATTTT
TRBJ2-5	NA	TRBV6-1	TRBD1	CASRTGGGWTQYF	TGTGCCAGCAGGACAGGGGGGGGGTGGACCCAGTACTTC
TRBJ1-2	many	TRBV6-5	NA	CASSYTPRGRTNYGYTF	TGTGCCAGCAGTTACACGCCACGGGGCCGGACTAACTATGGCTACACCTTC
TRBJ1-1	NA	TRBV12-5	TRBD1	CASGYQGARDTEAFF	TGTGCTAGTGGCTATCAGGGGGCGCGAGACACTGAAGCTTTCTTT
TRBJ2-7	NA	TRBV5-1	TRBD1	CASSGTGISYEQYF	TGCGCCAGCAGCGGGACAGGGATCTCCTACGAGCAGTACTTC
TRBJ2-2	many	TRBV29-1	TRBD1	CSVSKGTGGSDGELFF	TGCAGCGTTTCAAAGGGGACAGGGGGCAGCGACGGGGAGCTGTTTTTT